These T cell receptor beta chains were read from a single sample in a study of cytomegalovirus exposure and HLA in healthy donors. The method was immunoSEQ multiplex PCR; TCRdb's version includes in-frame clones alone and lacks a portion of them. The sample holds tens of thousands of clones, 80% to 90% seen once. Sequencing was done on a sample of PBMCs. These receptors were taken from a woman in her thirties in good health and CMV-seropositive. Both conserved end residues are part of each CDR3. D genes are given only for firm matches. The size entry is marked missing in some rows and otherwise reads once, few, many or a size class.

V gene,clone size,D gene,J gene,CDR3 DNA,CDR3 protein
TRBV27,.,.,TRBJ1-2,TGTGCCAGCAGTTTAGCACACCCGGGACACCGGTACACCTTC,CASSLAHPGHRYTF
TRBV18,.,TRBD1,TRBJ1-2,TGTGCCAGCTCAACCGGACAGGCCCGACCCTATGGCTACACCTTC,CASSTGQARPYGYTF
TRBV7-7,.,TRBD2,TRBJ2-1,TGTGCCGTCGTATACGAGACTAGCGGGGCTAATGAGCAGTTCTTC,CAVVYETSGANEQFF
TRBV7-8,.,.,TRBJ1-3,TGTGCCAGCAGCCGTTACAGAAGCTCTGGAAACACCATATATTTT,CASSRYRSSGNTIYF
TRBV9,.,TRBD2,TRBJ2-5,TGTGCCAGCAGCTCCCACGCCGGACTAGCGGGAGGGAGAGAGACCCAGTACTTC,CASSSHAGLAGGRETQYF
TRBV4-1,.,.,TRBJ2-7,TGCGCCAGCAGCCCGAGGGATGGAGGCCCTACCTACGAGCAGTACTTC,CASSPRDGGPTYEQYF
TRBV6-5,.,.,TRBJ1-2,TGTGCCAGCAGTGAAGGTCCGGGGTCGGGAGGCTACACCTTC,CASSEGPGSGGYTF
TRBV5-1,.,TRBD1,TRBJ2-1,TGCGCCAGCAGCTTAGGGGGACAGGGCACAAGTGAGCAGTTCTTC,CASSLGGQGTSEQFF
TRBV5-5,.,.,TRBJ1-1,TGTGCCAGCAGCTTCAGGGAGGGGAGCACTGAAGCTTTCTTT,CASSFREGSTEAFF
TRBV14,.,TRBD1,TRBJ1-2,TGTGCCAGCAGTCCGACCGGGACAGCCGCATTCTTCGGCTACACCTTC,CASSPTGTAAFFGYTF
TRBV7-9,.,TRBD1,TRBJ2-7,TGTGCCAGCAGCTCGCCGGGACAGGTTTCCTACGAGCAGTACTTC,CASSSPGQVSYEQYF
TRBV5-5,once,TRBD1,TRBJ2-7,TGTGCCAGCAGCTTGAGGAGCCCGGGACAGGGCACCTACGAGCAGTACTTC,CASSLRSPGQGTYEQYF
TRBV28,once,.,TRBJ2-1,TGTGCCAGCAGTTTGGGGGGCAATGAGCAGTTCTTC,CASSLGGNEQFF
TRBV13,.,TRBD2,TRBJ2-5,TGTGCCAGCAGCTCTAGCGGGAACGAAGAGACCCAGTACTTC,CASSSSGNEETQYF
TRBV7-2,.,.,TRBJ1-5,TGTGCCAGCAGCTTAGCGGGCGATCAGCCCCAGCATTTT,CASSLAGDQPQHF
TRBV5-1,once,.,TRBJ1-1,TGCGCCAGCAGCGCTTTAGGAGGACTGAACACTGAAGCTTTCTTT,CASSALGGLNTEAFF
TRBV28,.,.,TRBJ2-2,TGTGCCAGCAGTTTAGGGGACTTAAGCACCGGGGAGCTGTTTTTT,CASSLGDLSTGELFF
TRBV11-2,.,.,TRBJ1-1,TGTGCCAGCAGTCGCCTAACGAGTTTTTCTGAAGCTTTCTTT,CASSRLTSFSEAFF
TRBV12-5,.,TRBD1,TRBJ1-1,TGTGCTAGTGGCCAACTGCAGACAGGGAACATGAACACTGAAGCTTTCTTT,CASGQLQTGNMNTEAFF
TRBV28,.,.,TRBJ2-5,TGTGCCAGCAGTCCGAGACAGGGGCGGGGGGAGACCCAGTACTTC,CASSPRQGRGETQYF
TRBV7-9,.,.,TRBJ2-3,TGTGCCAGCAGCGACCGGAGAGATACGCAGTATTTT,CASSDRRDTQYF
TRBV27,.,TRBD1,TRBJ2-3,TGTGCCAGCAGCCACAGGGGGCCGAGCACAGATACGCAGTATTTT,CASSHRGPSTDTQYF
TRBV4-1,.,TRBD2,TRBJ2-7,TGCGCCAGCAGCCAATCAGCGGGAGGTTTCTACGAGCAGTACTTC,CASSQSAGGFYEQYF
TRBV29-1,.,.,TRBJ2-2,TGCAGCGTTGAAGAGGCGGGCAAGAACACCGGGGAGCTGTTTTTT,CSVEEAGKNTGELFF
TRBV28,.,TRBD1,TRBJ1-5,TGTGCCAGTACTGCCCCATCGACAGGGTCGCTTCAGCCCCAGCATTTT,CASTAPSTGSLQPQHF
TRBV7-9,.,.,TRBJ2-2,TGTGCCAGCAGCCCCCCGCAAGCATCGCAGGCGAACACCGGGGAGCTGTTTTTT,CASSPPQASQANTGELFF
TRBV29-1,.,.,TRBJ1-3,TGCAGCGTTGAAGGCGGCGGAAACACCATATATTTT,CSVEGGGNTIYF
TRBV7-8,.,TRBD2,TRBJ2-5,TGTGCCAGCAGCTTACTGGGGCGGGAGGGACAAGAGACCCAGTACTTC,CASSLLGREGQETQYF
TRBV11-3,once,TRBD2,TRBJ2-5,TGTGCCAGCAGCTTAACTAGCGGGACCCGGGAGACCCAGTACTTC,CASSLTSGTRETQYF
TRBV2,.,TRBD1,TRBJ1-4,TGTGCCAGCTACGACAGGGATGAAAAACTGTTTTTT,CASYDRDEKLFF
TRBV5-1,.,TRBD2,TRBJ2-1,TGCGCCAGCAGCTTGGGCGCGGGAGGGTTCAATGAGCAGTTCTTC,CASSLGAGGFNEQFF
TRBV7-2,.,TRBD1,TRBJ2-1,TGTGCCAGCAGAAACCAAGGACAGGGTAGGAGGGGGTCTCGGGATGAGCAGTTCTTC,CASRNQGQGRRGSRDEQFF
TRBV2,.,.,TRBJ2-1,TGTGCCAGCAGTGGGGGGGGCCTTAAGCAGTTCTTC,CASSGGGLKQFF
TRBV5-1,.,TRBD1,TRBJ1-6,TGCGCCAGCAGCCCGGGACAGGGACGATTCACCCTCCACTTT,CASSPGQGRFTLHF
TRBV6-6,.,.,TRBJ2-1,TGTGCCAGCAGTTACAGGCAGGGTGGGCCCTACAATGAGCAGTTCTTC,CASSYRQGGPYNEQFF
TRBV11-3,.,.,TRBJ2-1,TGTGCCAGCAGCTCGAACAGGGTCACCTACAATGAGCAGTTCTTC,CASSSNRVTYNEQFF
TRBV7-6,.,TRBD2,TRBJ2-7,TGTGCCAGCAGCTTAGTGGGGACTAGCGGGAGCTACGAGCAGTACTTC,CASSLVGTSGSYEQYF
TRBV11-2,once,.,TRBJ2-7,TGTGCCAGCAGCTTAGGCAGGGGATACGAGCAGTACTTC,CASSLGRGYEQYF
TRBV27,.,TRBD1,TRBJ1-1,TGTGCCAGCAGTTTACGTAGCAGGGGGGAATCTGAAGCTTTCTTT,CASSLRSRGESEAFF
TRBV9,.,TRBD1,TRBJ2-6,TGTGCCAGCAGCGCCGGGACAGGGTCAACTGGGGCCAACGTCCTGACTTTC,CASSAGTGSTGANVLTF
TRBV10-3,.,TRBD2,TRBJ2-7,TGTGCCATCAGTGGCACAGGACTAGGAGTCTACGAGCAGTACTTC,CAISGTGLGVYEQYF
TRBV27,.,.,TRBJ2-7,TGTGCCAGCCGCACTAGTCGACCCTACGAGCAGTACTTC,CASRTSRPYEQYF
TRBV7-2,.,TRBD1,TRBJ2-2,TGTGCCAGCAGCTTAGTAAGAGGACAGGGGACCACCGGGGAGCTGTTTTTT,CASSLVRGQGTTGELFF